This T cell receptor (beta chain) originates from a study of T-cell reconstitution after alpha-beta-depleted transplantation in children. Study-wide findings and caveats: Several hundred rapidly expanded clones from non-depleted graft cells reportedly supplied alpha-beta T cells about two months post-transplant. Newly produced T cells mostly accounted for T-cell counts and diversity one year post-transplant.

The authors prepared the TCRbeta library with unique molecular identifiers. TCRdb reanalysed the PCR reads using MiXCR and keeps one entry per CDR3 protein. The sample contains 440,000 or so distinct CDR3 sequences, 43% of which appear only once. Per the germline V gene, CDR1 is MNHEY and CDR2 is SVGAGI. This CDR3 region has 16 residues. The germline V and J ends were trimmed by 4 bases and 4 bases, with 20 bases remaining between them. A note on this clonotype: Its antigen is not identified.

The source is a girl aged 2-15 years with aplastic anemia, due to receive a stem cell transplant. The V call is TRBV6-5, the J call TRBJ2-7; possible D gene TRBD2, 5 bases. The material sequenced was PBMCs, taken before TCRalphabeta/CD19-depleted stem cell transplant. Written as DNA, the CDR3 is TGTGCCAGCAGTTCCCCCGCCGGGGTAGTGTTATACGAGCAGTACTTC. Translating it yields CASSSPAGVVLYEQYF.